These 8 T cell receptor beta chains originate from one sample sequenced in a study of technical replicates of blood from a few donors. Some clones are missing from TCRdb's copy, which holds only in-frame ones; the method was immunoSEQ multiplex PCR. The sample holds 72,000 or so clones, roughly 94% seen once. Sequencing used T cells isolated from PBMCs. The origin of the receptors is a human donor in good health.

This chain links TRBV5-4 with TRBJ1-4; TRBD1 matches at 7 bases. The CDR3 loop spans 15 amino acids. Germline trimming cut 3 bases from V and 5 bases from J; bases unmatched to any gene: 7. Germline-derived CDR1 and CDR2 are SGHNT and YYREEE (reference sequence). The DNA of the CDR3 is TGTGCCAGCAGCTCTAGACAGGGCTGGAATGAAAAACTGTTTTTT. It translates to CASSSRQGWNEKLFF.

This chain connects TRBV19 to TRBJ1-5, with D tentatively TRBD1 (5 bases). CDR1 is LNHDA, CDR2 SQIVND, per germline (reference sequence). The CDR3 has 17 amino acids. The V end was cut by 2 bases, the J end by 2 bases, with 16 bases between. The CDR3 reads CASSISGIRVRNQPQHF. The CDR3 nucleotides read TGTGCCAGTAGTATAAGTGGGATCAGGGTCCGCAATCAGCCCCAGCATTTT.

The rearrangement joins TRBV6-1 to TRBJ2-2, with a weak D call TRBD2 (6 bases). V lost 4 bases, J lost 5 bases, and 20 bases lay in between. The CDR3 has 17 amino acids. The germline gives CDR1 MNHNS, CDR2 SASEGT. The CDR3 loop reads CASSGLWAGSGTGELFF. CDR3 nucleotide sequence: TGTGCCAGCAGTGGGTTGTGGGCGGGAAGTGGGACCGGGGAGCTGTTTTTT.

The rearrangement joins TRBV19 to TRBJ2-5, with 8 nucleotides matching TRBD1. The CDR3 totals 14 residues. Germline CDR1 LNHDA, CDR2 SQIVND (reference sequence). V shed 4 bases, J shed 3 bases, and the junction held 4 bases outside the gene matches. The CDR3 DNA reads TGTGCCAGTAGTAAACTGGACAGGGAAGAGACCCAGTACTTC. Its translation: CASSKLDREETQYF.

The rearrangement links TRBV6-5 to TRBJ2-7; 11 bases line up with TRBD2. The V gene end was trimmed by 6 bases and the J gene end by 2 bases; junction bases not matched to a gene: 6. This CDR3 has 15 residues. Germline CDR1 and CDR2: MNHEY and SVGAGI. CDR3 bases: TGTGCCAGCAGGCTGGGACTAGCGGCTACCTACGAGCAGTACTTC. It is translated as CASRLGLAATYEQYF.

The rearrangement uses TRBV6-6 and TRBJ2-1; D is possibly TRBD2 (5 bases). Trimming stripped 5 bases from V and 8 bases from J, with 7 bases between. This CDR3 is built from 11 residues. Germline CDR1 MNHNY, CDR2 SVGAGI (reference sequence). The CDR3 loop reads CASSMGDEQFF. As DNA, the CDR3 is TGTGCCAGCAGTATGGGAGATGAGCAGTTCTTC.

The V and J genes are TRBV19 and TRBJ2-1; D is unclear. V was pared by 3 bases and J by 6 bases, with 18 bases between. CDR1 and CDR2 (germline): LNHDA, SQIVND (reference sequence). The CDR3 is 16 residues long. CDR3: CASSMAAPKLANEQFF. DNA for the CDR3: TGTGCCAGTAGTATGGCGGCTCCCAAGCTGGCCAATGAGCAGTTCTTC.

This sequence joins TRBV6-5 and TRBJ2-7; D is unresolved. Trimming removed 0 bases from V and 5 bases from J, with 14 bases in between. This CDR3 is 15 amino acids long. The germline CDR1 and CDR2 sequences are MNHEY and SVGAGI. The CDR3 loop is CASSYSSFTPNEQYF. The CDR3 bases are TGTGCCAGCAGTTACTCCTCTTTTACCCCTAACGAGCAGTACTTC.